The rows below give T cell receptor beta chains drawn from one sample of a study of tumor and adjacent non-tumor tissue in lung cancer. One entry per CDR3 protein, called by TCRdb with MiXCR from the multiplex PCR reads. Of around 140,000 distinct CDR3 sequences detected, around 67% appear once; the ten largest clones hold 18%. Source material: lung tumor tissue. The source is a man aged 60-69 years with small cell lung cancer. The CDR3 runs from the conserved cysteine through the conserved F or W. The D gene is left open where the match is weak. Where a row states a size, it is once, few, many or the class of an expanded clone; other rows omit it.

>-|many|TRBV20-1|TRBJ1-5
TGCAGTGCTAGTTCCGGGAATAGCAATCAGCCCCAGCATTTT
CSASSGNSNQPQHF
>TRBD1|-|TRBV20-1|TRBJ2-5
TGCAGTGCTAGAGATGTAGGGGGCTATGGAGAGACCCAGTACTTC
CSARDVGGYGETQYF
>TRBD1|many|TRBV4-1|TRBJ2-5
TGCGCCAGCAGCCGGGAGGGACAGGGAGGAGAGACCCAGTACTTC
CASSREGQGGETQYF
>TRBD1|-|TRBV11-3|TRBJ2-3
TGTGCCAGCAGCCAACGGACAGGGGGTGGCGCAGATACGCAGTATTTT
CASSQRTGGGADTQYF
>TRBD1|once|TRBV5-1|TRBJ2-3
TGCGCCAGCAGCCTGGGACAGGGGCCAGATACGCAGTATTTT
CASSLGQGPDTQYF
>-|-|TRBV12-3/TRBV12-4|TRBJ2-3
TGTGCCAGCAGTCTAGCACAGTGGTATGATACGCAGTATTTT
CASSLAQWYDTQYF
>TRBD1|few|TRBV4-1|TRBJ1-2
TGCGCCAGCAGCCGCGGACAGGACTATGGCTACACCTTC
CASSRGQDYGYTF
>TRBD1|-|TRBV5-1|TRBJ1-2
TGCGTCAGCAGCGTTGTCCGGACAGGATATGGCTACACCTTC
CVSSVVRTGYGYTF
>TRBD2|-|TRBV12-3/TRBV12-4|TRBJ2-3
TGTGCCAGCAGCCATGGCCCCTCTGGGACTAGCTCTTTCATAGATACGCAGTATTTT
CASSHGPSGTSSFIDTQYF
>-|many|TRBV12-3/TRBV12-4|TRBJ2-3
TGTGCCAGCAGTTCCTCAGAGACATGGGGGTATTTT
CASSSSETWGYF
>-|-|TRBV11-1|TRBJ2-2
TGTGACAGCAGCTCCCTACAGGGATATAGGACCGGGGAGCTGTTTTTT
CDSSSLQGYRTGELFF
>TRBD2|many|TRBV29-1|TRBJ2-1
TGCAGCGTTAGGTTCAGCGGGAGGGCAGCCTCCTACAATGAGCAGTTCTTC
CSVRFSGRAASYNEQFF
>-|-|TRBV20-1|TRBJ1-2
TGCAGTACTAGAATGCGAAAAAACTATGGCTACACCTTC
CSTRMRKNYGYTF
>-|few|TRBV6-2/TRBV6-3|TRBJ1-5
TGTGCCAGCAGTTTTTCCAGGGGTCAGCCCCAGCATTTT
CASSFSRGQPQHF
>-|few|TRBV4-2|TRBJ2-5
TGTGCCAGCAGCCTCGTGGGGGGGGGACAATTCCAAGAGACCCAGTACTTC
CASSLVGGGQFQETQYF
>TRBD2|many|TRBV12-3/TRBV12-4|TRBJ2-1
TGTGCCAGCAAAGTAACTAGCGGGAGTTACAATGAGCAGTTCTTC
CASKVTSGSYNEQFF
>-|few|TRBV5-4|TRBJ2-2
TGTGCCAGCAGCCCGCCCGCGCGAACGAACACCGGGGAGCTGTTTTTT
CASSPPARTNTGELFF
>-|many|TRBV6-5|TRBJ1-5
TGTGCCAGCAGTTACGGTAGCAATCAGCCCCAGCATTTT
CASSYGSNQPQHF
>TRBD2|-|TRBV14|TRBJ2-2
TGTGCCAGCAGCGACGGAACGGGAGGTGTAACATGGGAGCTGTTTTTT
CASSDGTGGVTWELFF
>-|-|TRBV11-2|TRBJ1-5
TGTGCCAGTAGCTTAGACGGGGGCCAGCCCCAGCATTTT
CASSLDGGQPQHF
>-|-|TRBV11-2|TRBJ2-1
TGTGCCAGCAGCTTCGTTTCTCCCCTCCACAATGAGCAGATCTTC
CASSFVSPLHNEQIF
>TRBD1|-|TRBV4-1|TRBJ1-2
TGCGCCAACAGCCAAGAAAGTTGGGACAGAGTCTACACCTTC
CANSQESWDRVYTF
>-|-|TRBV6-6|TRBJ1-5
TGTGCCAGCAGTTACGAAGTTGGGTTTCGGGGTCAGCCCCATCATTTT
CASSYEVGFRGQPHHF